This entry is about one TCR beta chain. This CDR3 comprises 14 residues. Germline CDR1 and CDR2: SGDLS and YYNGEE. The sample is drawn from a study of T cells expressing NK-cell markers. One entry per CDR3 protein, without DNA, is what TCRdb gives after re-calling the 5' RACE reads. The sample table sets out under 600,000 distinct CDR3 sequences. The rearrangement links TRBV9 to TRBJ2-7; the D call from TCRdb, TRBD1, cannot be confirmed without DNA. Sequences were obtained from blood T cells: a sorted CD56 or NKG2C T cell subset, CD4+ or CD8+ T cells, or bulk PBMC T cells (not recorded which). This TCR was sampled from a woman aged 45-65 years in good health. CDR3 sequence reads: CASSVGTGPWEQYF.